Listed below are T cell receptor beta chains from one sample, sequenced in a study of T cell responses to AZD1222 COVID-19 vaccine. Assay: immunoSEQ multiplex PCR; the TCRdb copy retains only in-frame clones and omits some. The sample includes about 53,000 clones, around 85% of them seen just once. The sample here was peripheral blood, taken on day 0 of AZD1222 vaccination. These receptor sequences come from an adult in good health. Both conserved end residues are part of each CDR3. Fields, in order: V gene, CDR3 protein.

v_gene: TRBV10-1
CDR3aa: CASSPYRGADTQYF

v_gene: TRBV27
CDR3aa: CASSLSTFNTGELFF

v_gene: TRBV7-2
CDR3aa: CASSNAGLISTLHF

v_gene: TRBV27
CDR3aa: CASSPRSGNQPQHF

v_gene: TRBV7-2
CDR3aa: CASSSTGNYGYTF

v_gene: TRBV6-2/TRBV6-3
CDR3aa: CASSQIRSSGAGEQFF

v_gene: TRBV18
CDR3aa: CASSPDRTVTGELFF

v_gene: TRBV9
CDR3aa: CASSPQGSSNSPLHF

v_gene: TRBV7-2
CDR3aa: CASSETSGSTITGELFF

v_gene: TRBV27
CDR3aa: CASSTRTSDYEQYF

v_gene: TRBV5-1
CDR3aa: CASSFGPNRGETQYF

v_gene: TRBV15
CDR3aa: CATSRDRAGGNYTF

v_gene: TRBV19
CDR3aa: CASSMSLLRAGGSSYNEQFF

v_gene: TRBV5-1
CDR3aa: CASSLSHANEKLFF

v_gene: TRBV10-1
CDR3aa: CASSAQLDTQYF

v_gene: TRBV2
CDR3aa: CASRPGTGNAEAFF

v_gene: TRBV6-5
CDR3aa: CASSYGRDYEQYF

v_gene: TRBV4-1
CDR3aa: CASSQDKEREGLTGELFF